These 19 T cell receptor beta chains share one sample of origin, sequenced in a study of T cells in Graves' hyperthyroidism and ophthalmopathy. Researchers amplified the TCR beta CDR3 regions from RNA transcripts. A first-round RT-PCR of the TCR CDR3 used the HTBI primer set. TCRdb re-called the multiplex PCR reads with MiXCR, one entry per CDR3 protein. The sample contains fewer than 350,000 distinct CDR3 sequences, roughly 18% of which appear only once. The sequencing sample was made of blood. These receptors were obtained from a woman in her thirties or forties with Graves' ophthalmopathy.

This clonotype was observed at least ten times. This CDR3 reads CASSVDNPGYYGYTF. The CDR3 DNA is TGTGCCAGCAGTGTCGATAACCCGGGGTACTATGGCTACACCTTC. V usage is TRBV6-1 and J usage is TRBJ1-2; D not certain. This CDR3 comprises 15 residues. Germline V CDR1 and CDR2: MNHNS, SASEGT. V was pared by 4 bases and J by 3 bases, with 15 bases between.

The chain uses TRBV12-3 or TRBV12-4 and TRBJ2-5, with 12 positions matching TRBD1. The CDR3 extends over 15 amino acids. With V trimmed by 6 bases and J by 3 bases, 5 bases remained unmatched. The CDR3 region is CASSGDRGLEETQYF. Here the CDR3 DNA reads TGTGCCAGCAGCGGGGACAGGGGGCTGGAAGAGACCCAGTACTTC.

This clonotype was seen repeatedly, ten times or more. The chain couples TRBV9 to TRBJ2-7, with TRBD2 matching 8 bases. The germline gives CDR1 SGDLS, CDR2 YYNGEE. With 2 bases clipped from V and 2 bases from J, the junction kept 6 bases outside the gene matches. The CDR3 consists of 15 residues. This chain's CDR3 is CASSVASGPTYEQYF. The DNA of the CDR3 is TGTGCCAGCAGCGTGGCTAGCGGGCCGACCTACGAGCAGTACTTC. Supplemented by reference TRBV9 and TRBJ2-7, the full variable domain reads DSGVTQTPKHLITATGQRVTLRCSPRSGDLSVYWYQQSLDQGLQFLIQYYNGEERAKGNILERFSAQQFPDLHSELNLSSLELGDSALYFCASSVASGPTYEQYFGPGTRLTVT.

This clonotype was seen at least ten times. In DNA form, the CDR3 reads TGTGCCAGCAGTGATATCCGCGGGACGGACACCTACGAGCAGTACTTC. Protein sequence: CASSDIRGTDTYEQYF. This chain links TRBV6-1 with TRBJ2-7; D might be TRBD2 (6 bases). CDR3 length: 16 amino acids. In germline, CDR1 is MNHNS, CDR2 SASEGT. The ends were cut back, 3 bases at V and 2 bases at J, with 17 bases in the middle.

Many counts were recorded for this clonotype. V usage is TRBV6-5 and J usage is TRBJ2-7, with a tentative D call TRBD1 (6 bases). Trimming removed 5 bases from V and 5 bases from J, with 10 bases in between. Germline lookup yields CDR1 MNHEY and CDR2 SVGAGI. The CDR3 runs to 12 residues. CDR3 loop: CASSQGTNEQYF. The DNA for the CDR3 is TGTGCCAGCAGTCAGGGGACCAACGAGCAGTACTTC.

This clonotype was seen repeatedly, ten times or more. The CDR3 is CASSLQQAPTF. In DNA, the CDR3 is TGTGCCAGCAGCTTACAACAGGCCCCCACCTTC. V is TRBV7-9 and J is TRBJ1-2; the D gene is possibly TRBD1 (5 bases). V lost 2 bases to trimming and J lost 13 bases, with 11 bases between them. The CDR3 loop spans 11 amino acids. The germline V gene has CDR1 SEHNR and CDR2 FQNEAQ (reference sequence).

The chain carries TRBV4-2 and TRBJ2-4; 7 bases match TRBD1. The CDR3 contains 16 residues. CDR1 is LGHNA and CDR2 is YNFKEQ in the germline V gene. The trim removed 4 bases at V and 2 bases at J, leaving 8 bases unmatched. The CDR3 DNA reads TGTGCCAGCAGCCCGGATTTCAGGGGGACCAAAAACATTCAGTACTTC. Translated: CASSPDFRGTKNIQYF.

V gene TRBV12-3 or TRBV12-4 combines with J gene TRBJ1-6; D perhaps matches TRBD1 (6 bases). This CDR3 is built from 14 residues. The V and J ends lost 5 bases and 9 bases respectively, with 14 bases between them. The CDR3 nucleotides are TGTGCCAGCAGTCCAGGGGTATGGGGTTCACCCCTCCACTTT. This sequence encodes CASSPGVWGSPLHF.

V gene TRBV20-1 combines with J gene TRBJ2-5, with a tentative D call TRBD2 (6 bases). Germline-derived CDR1 and CDR2 are DFQATT and SNEGSKA (reference sequence). V dropped 6 bases and J dropped 9 bases, with 26 bases sitting between them. The CDR3 contains 15 residues. CDR3 loop: CSAEMTSPFEEAQYF. The DNA of the CDR3 is TGCAGTGCCGAAATGACTAGTCCTTTTGAGGAGGCCCAGTACTTC.

As to this clonotype: Just one base apart from a much larger clone, this may be a read error. The chain is built from TRBV12-5 and TRBJ2-2, with D perhaps TRBD1 or TRBD2 (5 bases each). CDR3 size: 15 residues. Germline lookup yields CDR1 LGHNT and CDR2 FRNRAP. The CDR3 here is CASGLGRLNTGEPFF. The CDR3 DNA sequence: TGTGCTAGTGGCCTGGGGCGACTAAACACCGGGGAGCCGTTTTTT.

Ten or more counts support this clonotype. V usage is TRBV12-5 and J usage is TRBJ1-2; D gene ambiguous. Trimming took off 5 bases at V and 6 bases at J, with 13 bases between the two ends. Germline CDR1 is LGHNT and CDR2 is FRNRAP. This CDR3 is built from 13 residues. The CDR3 DNA reads as TGTGCTAGTGGTCTCCCCGGATCCCATGGCTACACCTTC. It is translated as CASGLPGSHGYTF.

This chain connects TRBV2 to TRBJ2-5; 8 nucleotides line up with TRBD1. Germline V lookup: CDR1 SNHLY, CDR2 FYNNEI. The CDR3 contains 14 residues. V lost 10 bases, J lost 10 bases, and 17 bases stayed unmatched. The CDR3 loop is CATDRQGMGTDQYF. CDR3 DNA: TGTGCCACCGACCGACAGGGGATGGGTACGGACCAGTACTTC.

This clonotype was observed a few times. This chain uses TRBV11-1 with TRBJ2-2; D possibly corresponds to TRBD1 (6 bases). Trimming stripped 3 bases from V and 7 bases from J, with 18 bases between. Per germline, CDR1 SGHAT and CDR2 FQDESV (reference sequence). This CDR3 is 16 amino acids long. CDR3: CASSFAAWGRSGELFF. CDR3 in DNA: TGTGCCAGCAGCTTCGCAGCTTGGGGGCGAAGCGGGGAGCTGTTTTTT.

A few counts support this clonotype. The chain carries TRBV7-9 and TRBJ2-5; D gene uncertain. The CDR3 spans 13 residues. The germline V gene has CDR1 SEHNR and CDR2 FQNEAQ (reference sequence). V lost 4 bases and J lost 3, with 9 bases in between. The CDR3 loop reads CASSSRLEETQYF. CDR3 DNA: TGTGCCAGCAGCTCCAGGCTAGAAGAGACCCAGTACTTC.

This clonotype has at least ten counts. CDR3 sequence: CASSFRADYSNQPQHF. The CDR3 DNA reads as TGTGCCAGCAGTTTCCGGGCAGATTATAGCAATCAGCCCCAGCATTTT. This sequence joins TRBV28 and TRBJ1-5; no definite D call. The CDR3 covers 16 residues. The V gene's germline CDR1 is MDHEN and CDR2 SYDVKM. V dropped 3 bases and J dropped 0 bases, with 12 bases sitting between them.

This clonotype has only one observation. The chain joins TRBV20-1 to TRBJ1-5, with D perhaps TRBD1 (5 bases). Germline CDR1 is DFQATT and CDR2 is SNEGSKA (reference sequence). The CDR3 extends over 15 amino acids. V was trimmed by 5 bases and J by 1 base, leaving 15 bases between them. CDR3 amino acids: CSAPQSRGSNQPQHF. The DNA of the CDR3 is TGCAGTGCTCCGCAGAGTAGGGGCAGCAATCAGCCCCAGCATTTT.

This clonotype was recorded many times. The chain joins TRBV10-1 to TRBJ2-7; possible D gene TRBD1, 5 bases. The germline V gene has CDR1 WNHNN and CDR2 SYGVQD (reference sequence). V lost 5 bases to trimming and J lost 5 bases, with 13 bases between them. The CDR3 covers 13 residues. The CDR3 loop is CASSRGGSDEQYF. For the CDR3, the DNA is TGCGCCAGCAGTAGGGGCGGATCCGACGAGCAGTACTTC.

This clonotype appeared many times. The chain joins TRBV6-5 to TRBJ1-5, with TRBD1 matching 9 bases. Trimming cost V 4 bases and J 5 bases; bases outside gene matches: 9. Germline assignment: CDR1 MNHEY and CDR2 SVGAGI. This CDR3 contains 16 residues. The CDR3 sequence is CASSFGLGQGDQPQHF. CDR3 DNA: TGTGCCAGCAGTTTTGGTTTGGGACAGGGAGATCAGCCCCAGCATTTT.

Of note for this clonotype: Sequence at one end of the junction differs from germline and may be a read error. The chain combines TRBV12-3 or TRBV12-4 with TRBJ2-7; the D gene could be TRBD1 or TRBD2 (5 bases each). The CDR3 is 12 residues long. CDR3 region: CASGFPGLEQYF. DNA for the CDR3: TGTGCCAGCGGTTTTCCGGGGCTCGAGCAGTACTTC.